Listed below are T cell receptor beta chains from one sample, sequenced in a study of post-analysis software for immune sequencing data. Each CDR3 protein gets one entry after TCRdb re-called the PCR reads with MiXCR. This table holds roughly 540,000 distinct CDR3 sequences, 34% found once. The sample was blood. The receptors were gathered from a girl between 2 and 17 years old with multiple sclerosis. Each CDR3 is given with its conserved first and last residue. The order of the fields is clone size, J gene, V gene, D gene, CDR3 protein, CDR3 DNA. D genes are given only for firm matches. Some rows mark clone size as missing; the rest say once, few, many or name a class of expanded clone.

NA,TRBJ2-5,TRBV6-5,NA,CASSYGHRGRPETQYF,TGTGCCAGCAGTTACGGGCACCGGGGGAGGCCCGAGACCCAGTACTTC
NA,TRBJ2-5,TRBV4-1,TRBD1,CASSRPIIRGPQETQYF,TGCGCCAGCAGCCGCCCGATAATCAGGGGGCCCCAAGAGACCCAGTACTTC
many,TRBJ2-7,TRBV20-1,NA,CSARDFSSYEQYF,TGCAGTGCTAGAGATTTTAGTAGCTACGAGCAGTACTTC
few,TRBJ2-4,TRBV5-1,NA,CASSLTGGALGIQYF,TGCGCCAGCAGCTTGACGGGGGGCGCCTTAGGGATTCAGTACTTC
NA,TRBJ2-1,TRBV4-1,NA,CASSQGVGYNEQFF,TGCGCCAGCAGCCAAGGTGTAGGCTACAATGAGCAGTTCTTC
NA,TRBJ2-3,TRBV20-1,NA,CSATGHTDTQYF,TGCAGTGCGACGGGGCATACAGATACGCAGTATTTT
few,TRBJ2-1,TRBV12-3/TRBV12-4,TRBD2,CASSLLAGGFNEQFF,TGTGCCAGCAGTTTACTAGCGGGGGGATTCAATGAGCAGTTCTTC
NA,TRBJ1-2,TRBV27,NA,CASSLTGSVYGYTF,TGTGCCAGCAGCCTAACGGGTAGTGTCTATGGCTACACCTTC
NA,TRBJ1-1,TRBV18,NA,CASSPPGKNTEAFF,TGTGCCAGCTCACCACCAGGGAAGAACACTGAAGCTTTCTTT
NA,TRBJ1-5,TRBV27,TRBD1,CASSAYRGPFQPQHF,TGTGCCAGCAGTGCCTACAGGGGGCCGTTTCAGCCCCAGCATTTT
few,TRBJ2-5,TRBV28,NA,CATDTSQGFNLQYF,TGTGCCACCGACACCTCACAGGGATTCAACCTTCAGTACTTC
few,TRBJ1-2,TRBV5-6,NA,CASSDPLQRGYTF,TGTGCCAGCAGTGACCCCCTCCAGAGGGGCTACACCTTC
few,TRBJ1-2,TRBV20-1,NA,CSATAGRKVSDGYTF,TGCAGTGCTACCGCGGGCAGGAAAGTTTCCGATGGCTACACCTTC
few,TRBJ2-5,TRBV7-9,TRBD2,CASSLTSGGKGETQYF,TGTGCCAGCAGCTTGACTAGCGGGGGGAAGGGAGAGACCCAGTACTTC
few,TRBJ2-1,TRBV6-2/TRBV6-3,TRBD2,CASSYGTSGLNEQFF,TGTGCCAGCAGCTACGGGACTAGCGGTCTCAATGAGCAGTTCTTC
NA,TRBJ2-5,TRBV7-9,TRBD2,CASSIGLAGGKETQYF,TGTGCCAGCAGCATCGGACTAGCGGGGGGAAAAGAGACCCAGTACTTC
NA,TRBJ2-1,TRBV5-1,NA,CASSFIPGPIENEQFF,TGCGCCAGCAGCTTCATACCGGGCCCCATCGAGAATGAGCAGTTCTTC
NA,TRBJ2-7,TRBV7-2,NA,CASSSYGSPYEQYF,TGTGCCAGCAGCTCCTACGGGTCCCCCTACGAGCAGTACTTC
few,TRBJ1-5,TRBV10-3,TRBD1,CAISTGTGGNQPQHF,TGTGCCATCAGCACCGGGACAGGGGGGAATCAGCCCCAGCATTTT
many,TRBJ1-5,TRBV5-4,NA,CASSLPNQPQHF,TGTGCCAGCAGCCTCCCCAATCAGCCCCAGCATTTT
few,TRBJ2-3,TRBV20-1,TRBD2,CSAPLAGGEDTQYF,TGCAGTGCACCACTAGCGGGGGGTGAAGATACGCAGTATTTT
few,TRBJ2-7,TRBV12-3/TRBV12-4,TRBD2,CASRGGGSYNEQYF,TGTGCCAGCAGGGGGGGGGGATCCTACAATGAGCAGTACTTC
few,TRBJ1-1,TRBV11-2,NA,CASSRISLNTEAFF,TGTGCCAGCAGCCGAATAAGTTTGAACACTGAAGCTTTCTTT
many,TRBJ2-3,TRBV7-9,NA,CASSLEGSSTDTQYF,TGTGCCAGCAGCTTAGAGGGGTCTAGCACAGATACGCAGTATTTT
few,TRBJ1-5,TRBV20-1,NA,CSARDYQGGQPQHF,TGCAGTGCTAGAGATTACCAGGGCGGTCAGCCCCAGCATTTT
NA,TRBJ1-5,TRBV29-1,NA,CSVEVGVRGQPQHF,TGCAGCGTTGAAGTAGGCGTACGTGGTCAGCCCCAGCATTTT
NA,TRBJ2-2,TRBV18,TRBD1,CASSQRTGAANTGELFF,TGTGCCAGCTCACAAAGGACAGGGGCCGCGAACACCGGGGAGCTGTTTTTT
once,TRBJ1-1,TRBV15,NA,CATSSGIATEAFF,TGTGCCACCAGCTCAGGGATAGCCACTGAAGCTTTCTTT
few,TRBJ1-5,TRBV2,NA,CASSVGGALNQPQHF,TGCGCCAGCAGTGTCGGGGGGGCTCTAAATCAGCCCCAGCATTTT